Sequencing of this TCR beta chain was carried out in a study of human thymus T cells. Study-wide results and caveats: In thymic and blood repertoires alike, V and J usage looked biased.

No fixed cell number was used; all available blood leukocytes supplied DNA. Notes on this clone: Its antigen is undetermined.

Assay used: immunoSEQ multiplex PCR; TCRdb lists only in-frame clones, some missing. The sample has tens of thousands of clones; 95% are singletons. The CDR3 runs 14 residues. J was trimmed by 6 bases and V by 5 bases; bases with no gene match: 10. Germline V gene data show CDR1 as SGHAT and CDR2 as FQNNGV. This clonotype originated in a girl less than two years old with a congenital heart defect but otherwise immunologically healthy. The sequenced sample was blood. This chain uses TRBV11-2 with TRBJ2-7; TRBD2 aligns across 7 bases. The CDR3 is CASSNAGTTAEQYF. CDR3 coding DNA: TGTGCCAGCAGCAACGCCGGGACTACGGCCGAGCAGTACTTC.